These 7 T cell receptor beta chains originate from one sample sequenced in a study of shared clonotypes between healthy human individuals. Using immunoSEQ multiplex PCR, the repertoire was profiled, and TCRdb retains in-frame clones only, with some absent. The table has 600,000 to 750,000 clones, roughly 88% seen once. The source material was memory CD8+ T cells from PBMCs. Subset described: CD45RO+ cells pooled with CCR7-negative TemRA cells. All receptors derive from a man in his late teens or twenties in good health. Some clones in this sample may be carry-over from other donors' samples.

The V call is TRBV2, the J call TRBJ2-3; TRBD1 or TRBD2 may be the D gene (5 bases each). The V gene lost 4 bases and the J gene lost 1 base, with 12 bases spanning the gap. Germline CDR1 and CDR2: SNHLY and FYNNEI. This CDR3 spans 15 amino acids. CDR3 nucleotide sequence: TGTGCCAGCAGTGGGGGGAGCGCGGGCACAGATACGCAGTATTTT. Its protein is CASSGGSAGTDTQYF.

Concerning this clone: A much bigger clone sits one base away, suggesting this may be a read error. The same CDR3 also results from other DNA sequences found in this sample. The DNA of the CDR3 is TGTGCCAGCAGCCTCGGGACAGGGAGCTACGAGCAGTACTTC. Its protein is CASSLGTGSYEQYF. V is TRBV27 and J is TRBJ2-7, with 9 nucleotides matching TRBD1. Unmatched junction bases numbered 6, after V lost 6 bases and J lost 3 bases. Germline V gene sequence: CDR1 MNHEY, CDR2 SMNVEV (reference sequence). The CDR3 runs 14 residues.

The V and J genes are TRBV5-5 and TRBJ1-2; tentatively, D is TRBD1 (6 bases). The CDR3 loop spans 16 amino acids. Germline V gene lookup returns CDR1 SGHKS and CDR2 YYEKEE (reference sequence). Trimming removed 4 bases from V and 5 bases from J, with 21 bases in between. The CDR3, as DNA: TGTGCCAGCAGCCCGTGGCTCGGGGGGCCGTGGTATGGCTACACCTTC. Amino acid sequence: CASSPWLGGPWYGYTF.

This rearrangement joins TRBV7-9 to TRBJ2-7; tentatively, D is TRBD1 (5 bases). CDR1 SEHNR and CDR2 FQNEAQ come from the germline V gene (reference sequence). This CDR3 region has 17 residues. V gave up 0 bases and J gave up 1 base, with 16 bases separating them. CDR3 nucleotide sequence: TGTGCCAGCAGCTTAGCGCTCGGCAGGGCCCATTCCTACGAGCAGTACTTC. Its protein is CASSLALGRAHSYEQYF.

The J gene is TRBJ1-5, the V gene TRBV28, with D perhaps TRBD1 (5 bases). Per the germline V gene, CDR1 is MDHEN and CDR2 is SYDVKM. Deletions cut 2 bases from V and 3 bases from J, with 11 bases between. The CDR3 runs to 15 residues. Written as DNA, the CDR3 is TGTGCCAGCAGTTTACCCGGGGGGATCAATCAGCCCCAGCATTTT. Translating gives CASSLPGGINQPQHF. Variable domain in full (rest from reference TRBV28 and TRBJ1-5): DVKVTQSSRYLVKRTGEKVFLECVQDMDHENMFWYRQDPGLGLRLIYFSYDVKMKEKGDIPEGYSVSREKKERFSLILESASTNQTSMYLCASSLPGGINQPQHFGDGTRLSIL.

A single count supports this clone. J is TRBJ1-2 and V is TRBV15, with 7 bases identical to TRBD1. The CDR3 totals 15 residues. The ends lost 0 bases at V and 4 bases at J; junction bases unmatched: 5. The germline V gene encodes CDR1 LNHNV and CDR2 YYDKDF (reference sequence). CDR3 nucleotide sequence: TGTGCCACCAGCAGAGACCTACAGGGGAGCTATGGCTACACCTTC. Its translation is CATSRDLQGSYGYTF.

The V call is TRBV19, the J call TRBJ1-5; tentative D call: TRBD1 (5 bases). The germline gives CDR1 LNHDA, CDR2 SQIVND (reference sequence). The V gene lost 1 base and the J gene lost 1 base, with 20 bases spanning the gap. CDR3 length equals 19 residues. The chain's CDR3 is CASSIAHRDLTRSNQPQHF. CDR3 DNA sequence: TGTGCCAGTAGTATAGCCCACCGGGACCTGACGAGAAGCAATCAGCCCCAGCATTTT. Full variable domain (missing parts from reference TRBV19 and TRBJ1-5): DGGITQSPKYLFRKEGQNVTLSCEQNLNHDAMYWYRQDPGQGLRLIYYSQIVNDFQKGDIAEGYSVSREKKESFPLTVTSAQKNPTAFYLCASSIAHRDLTRSNQPQHFGDGTRLSIL.